A selection of T cell receptor beta chains follows, all from one sample in a study of T cell responses to AZD1222 COVID-19 vaccine. Measured with immunoSEQ multiplex PCR; TCRdb has only the in-frame clones, and not every one. The sample shows approximately 120,000 clones, 88% of them seen only once. Sequences were derived from peripheral blood, sampled on day 0 of AZD1222 vaccination. The receptors were gathered from an adult in good health. CDR3s include the opening cysteine and the closing phenylalanine or tryptophan. D genes are given only for firm matches. Size is stated for part of the rows, as once, few or many counts, or as a class when the clone is expanded.

D: TRBD2
size: -
V: TRBV4-3
J: TRBJ2-3
DNA: TGCGCCAGCAGCCAAGACCTGAGAGCGGGGGTCACAGATACGCAGTATTTT
CDR3: CASSQDLRAGVTDTQYF

D: -
size: -
V: TRBV12-3/TRBV12-4
J: TRBJ1-1
DNA: TGTGCCAGCAGGTTGGTACAGGTGACTGAAGCTTTCTTT
CDR3: CASRLVQVTEAFF

D: TRBD2
size: -
V: TRBV4-2
J: TRBJ2-1
DNA: TGTGCCAGCAGCCACGAGACTAGCGGGAGCAATGAGCAGTTCTTC
CDR3: CASSHETSGSNEQFF

D: TRBD1
size: -
V: TRBV28
J: TRBJ1-4
DNA: TGTGCCAGCAGTTTAACGGGACAGGGGTATGAAAAACTGTTTTTT
CDR3: CASSLTGQGYEKLFF

D: TRBD1
size: few
V: TRBV19
J: TRBJ1-1
DNA: TGTGCCAGTAGTCTCGGACAGGGTAGGAACACTGAAGCTTTCTTT
CDR3: CASSLGQGRNTEAFF

D: -
size: -
V: TRBV5-1
J: TRBJ1-2
DNA: TGCGCCAGCAGCTTGGACCCGGGGGCTAACTATGGCTACACCTTC
CDR3: CASSLDPGANYGYTF

D: -
size: -
V: TRBV5-1
J: TRBJ2-7
DNA: TGCGCCAGCAGCTTGGCTGGCACCCCCTACGAGCAGTACTTC
CDR3: CASSLAGTPYEQYF

D: TRBD1
size: -
V: TRBV9
J: TRBJ1-4
DNA: TGTGCCAGCAGCGCCGACAGGGATAGAGAAAAACTGTTTTTT
CDR3: CASSADRDREKLFF

D: -
size: -
V: TRBV9
J: TRBJ1-3
DNA: TGTGCCAGCAGCGTAGAGGGCAGGGACTCTGGAAACACCATATATTTT
CDR3: CASSVEGRDSGNTIYF

D: TRBD2
size: -
V: TRBV4-2
J: TRBJ2-7
DNA: TGTGCCAGCAGCCCCGAGAAAAATAGCGGGGAGCCTTACTACGAGCAGTACTTC
CDR3: CASSPEKNSGEPYYEQYF

D: -
size: -
V: TRBV2
J: TRBJ1-1
DNA: TGTGCCAGCAGTAAGGGCAGCATGAACACTGAAGCTTTCTTT
CDR3: CASSKGSMNTEAFF

D: TRBD1
size: once
V: TRBV12-3/TRBV12-4
J: TRBJ1-1
DNA: TGTGCCAGCAGCCCCGGGACAGGCCTAATCTTT
CDR3: CASSPGTGLIF

D: TRBD1
size: -
V: TRBV7-3
J: TRBJ1-2
DNA: TGTGCCAGCAGCCCAATGGACAGGGGGCTCCATGGCTACACCTTC
CDR3: CASSPMDRGLHGYTF

D: -
size: -
V: TRBV4-1
J: TRBJ1-2
DNA: TGCGCCAGCAGCCAAGTTAGGGGCCAGGGCTACACCTTC
CDR3: CASSQVRGQGYTF

D: TRBD2
size: few
V: TRBV19
J: TRBJ2-1
DNA: TGTGCCAGTCGGGCGGGAGGTTCCTACAATGAGCAGTTCTTC
CDR3: CASRAGGSYNEQFF

D: -
size: once
V: TRBV6-2/TRBV6-3
J: TRBJ1-5
DNA: TGTGCCAGCAGTGGGGACAGCAATCAGCCCCAGCATTTT
CDR3: CASSGDSNQPQHF

D: -
size: -
V: TRBV11-2
J: TRBJ2-7
DNA: TGTGCCAGCAGCACGGAGCGCGGCTCCTACGAGCAGTACTTC
CDR3: CASSTERGSYEQYF

D: TRBD2
size: -
V: TRBV9
J: TRBJ2-2
DNA: TGTGCCAGCAGCGTAGATCAAGGACTAGCGGCCAGGACCGGGGAGCTGTTTTTT
CDR3: CASSVDQGLAARTGELFF

D: -
size: -
V: TRBV29-1
J: TRBJ2-3
DNA: TGCAGCGTTGATTGGGGCGGGGATACGCAGTATTTT
CDR3: CSVDWGGDTQYF

D: -
size: -
V: TRBV15
J: TRBJ1-2
DNA: TGTGCCACCAGCAGAGATCGCCAGGGAATTATTGGCGGCTACACCTTC
CDR3: CATSRDRQGIIGGYTF

D: TRBD2
size: -
V: TRBV5-1
J: TRBJ2-7
DNA: TGCGCCAGCAGCTTGGCCGGGGGGAGGAACGAGCAGTACTTC
CDR3: CASSLAGGRNEQYF

D: -
size: -
V: TRBV27
J: TRBJ1-6
DNA: TGTGCCAGCAGAGAGGGAAGCTCCTATAATTCACCCCTCCACTTT
CDR3: CASREGSSYNSPLHF

D: TRBD1
size: -
V: TRBV28
J: TRBJ1-2
DNA: TGTGCCAGCAGTTTAAATCCGACAGGGGGCGGCTACACCTTC
CDR3: CASSLNPTGGGYTF

D: -
size: -
V: TRBV7-2
J: TRBJ1-2
DNA: TGTGCCAGCAGCTTAGTACGCAGTAACTATGGCTACACCTTC
CDR3: CASSLVRSNYGYTF

D: -
size: -
V: TRBV3-1/TRBV3-2
J: TRBJ2-5
DNA: TGTGCCAGCAGCCACCCTTCAGTCACCCAAGAGACCCAGTACTTC
CDR3: CASSHPSVTQETQYF

D: TRBD1
size: once
V: TRBV28
J: TRBJ2-6
DNA: TGTGCCAGCAGTTTCCGACAGGGCCTCTCTGGGGCCAACGTCCTGACTTTC
CDR3: CASSFRQGLSGANVLTF

D: -
size: few
V: TRBV28
J: TRBJ2-7
DNA: TGTGCCAGCAGCACCGGACATGTGGGGTACGAGCAGTACTTC
CDR3: CASSTGHVGYEQYF

D: -
size: -
V: TRBV12-3/TRBV12-4
J: TRBJ2-1
DNA: TGTGCCAGCAGGGGCCCGTTTGCTTTGCAGTTCTTC
CDR3: CASRGPFALQFF